A single sample is the source of the 16 T cell receptor beta chains below, sequenced in a study of T cell responses to AZD1222 COVID-19 vaccine. Only in-frame clones appear in the TCRdb table, and some are missing; sequencing was by immunoSEQ multiplex PCR. Among 80,000 or so clones listed, 75% to 95% were seen once. Sequences were derived from peripheral blood, sampled on day 0 of MenACWY control vaccination. These receptors were collected from an adult in good health.

The chain links TRBV12-3 or TRBV12-4 to TRBJ1-3, with TRBD1 matching over 9 bases. CDR3 length: 13 amino acids. Trimming at V came to 6 bases and at J to 8 bases, leaving 5 bases not matched to a gene. DNA for the CDR3: TGTGCCAGCAGGTTACAGGGGGCGGACACCATATATTTT. Translation: CASRLQGADTIYF.

V gene TRBV24-1 combines with J gene TRBJ1-2; no definite D call. CDR3 size: 14 residues. Germline V gene lookup returns CDR1 KGHDR and CDR2 SFDVKD. V was clipped by 0 bases and J by 8 bases, with 12 bases between them. This CDR3 is CATSDLTLSHGYTF. The CDR3, as DNA: TGTGCCACCAGTGATTTGACGCTTTCTCACGGCTACACCTTC.

To note about this clone: At the DNA level, this CDR3 is encoded by other sequences in the same sample as well. The V gene is TRBV6-5, the J gene TRBJ1-1; D not resolved. The CDR3 has 12 amino acids. The V gene lost 5 bases and the J gene lost 5 bases, with 9 bases spanning the gap. Germline lookup yields CDR1 MNHEY and CDR2 SVGAGI. The chain's CDR3 is CASSLSGTEAFF. The CDR3 DNA reads as TGTGCCAGCAGTCTTTCCGGGACTGAAGCTTTCTTT.

The V gene is TRBV30, the J gene TRBJ2-7; D is perhaps TRBD1 (6 bases). The germline gives CDR1 GTSNPN, CDR2 SVGIG (reference sequence). Trimming took 0 bases from V and 2 from J, leaving 11 bases between them. The CDR3 is made up of 14 amino acids. CDR3 residues: CAWSVGQGTYEQYF. The CDR3 coding sequence is TGTGCCTGGAGTGTAGGGCAGGGGACCTACGAGCAGTACTTC.

J is TRBJ2-7 and V is TRBV28; TRBD2 agrees at 7 bases. The CDR3 has 14 amino acids. The J segment lost 6 bases and the V segment lost 4 bases, leaving 9 bases of the junction unmatched. Per the germline V gene, CDR1 is MDHEN and CDR2 is SYDVKM. The CDR3 here is CASSSWAGAIEQYF. CDR3 nucleotides: TGTGCCAGCAGTTCTTGGGCGGGAGCAATCGAGCAGTACTTC.

This rearrangement joins TRBV6-5 to TRBJ2-3; no clear D. V dropped 0 bases and J dropped 6 bases, with 7 bases sitting between them. CDR3 length equals 13 residues. Germline V lookup: CDR1 MNHEY, CDR2 SVGAGI. The CDR3 region has the DNA TGTGCCAGCAGTTACTCAGGGTCGGATACGCAGTATTTT. This gives the protein CASSYSGSDTQYF.

The chain is built from TRBV30 and TRBJ2-7, with TRBD2 matching 9 bases. This CDR3 is 14 amino acids long. Germline trimming cut 3 bases from V and 4 bases from J; bases unmatched to any gene: 7. Germline lookup yields CDR1 GTSNPN and CDR2 SVGIG (reference sequence). CDR3 DNA sequence: TGTGCCTGGAGCACCGGGACTAGCCTGTACGAGCAGTACTTC. It is translated as CAWSTGTSLYEQYF.

The chain combines TRBV30 with TRBJ1-5, with 7 positions matching TRBD1. Trimming removed 2 bases from V and 5 bases from J; junction bases left unmatched: 6. The CDR3 spans 14 residues. In germline, CDR1 is GTSNPN, CDR2 SVGIG (reference sequence). CDR3 residues: CAWSRGRGDQPQHF. In DNA form, the CDR3 reads TGTGCCTGGAGTAGGGGCAGGGGGGATCAGCCCCAGCATTTT.

The rearrangement links TRBV7-2 to TRBJ1-1, with D possibly matching TRBD1 (5 bases). This CDR3 comprises 14 residues. The germline V gene has CDR1 SGHTA and CDR2 FQGNSA. The V end was cut by 7 bases, the J end by 1 base, with 13 bases between. CDR3 residues: CASNIRGPNTEAFF. DNA of the CDR3: TGTGCCAGCAACATACGGGGCCCGAACACTGAAGCTTTCTTT.

This clone was detected once. The gene calls are TRBV18 and TRBJ1-4; the D gene is possibly TRBD1 (6 bases). Trimming removed 2 bases from V and 2 bases from J, with 9 bases in between. Germline V gene sequence: CDR1 KGHSH, CDR2 LQKENI. This CDR3 is 15 amino acids long. In DNA form, the CDR3 reads TGTGCCAGCTCACCAACTACAGGGACTAATGAAAAACTGTTTTTT. This translates into CASSPTTGTNEKLFF.

This chain's CDR3 is CAWRGPGQGETGELFF. CDR3 coding DNA: TGTGCCTGGAGGGGGCCGGGACAGGGCGAGACCGGGGAGCTGTTTTTT. This chain uses TRBV30 with TRBJ2-2; 9 nucleotides agree with TRBD1. V shed 3 bases and J 5 bases; nucleotides not matched to a gene: 10. Germline CDR1 is GTSNPN and CDR2 is SVGIG (reference sequence). The CDR3 runs to 16 residues.

V gene TRBV24-1 combines with J gene TRBJ2-2; weak D call: TRBD2 (5 bases). This CDR3 has 15 amino acids. Trimming shortened V by 2 bases and J by 7 bases, and 13 bases separated the two germline ends. Germline CDR1 and CDR2: KGHDR and SFDVKD. In nucleotides, the CDR3 is TGTGCCACCAGTGATTCGTATGCGGGTAACGGGGAGCTGTTTTTT. This codes for CATSDSYAGNGELFF.

CDR3 in amino acids: CASSNTADQPQHF. CDR3 coding DNA: TGTGCCAGTAGTAATACCGCGGATCAGCCCCAGCATTTT. The rearrangement joins TRBV19 to TRBJ1-5; no definite D call. Germline-derived CDR1 and CDR2 are LNHDA and SQIVND (reference sequence). The ends were cut back, 4 bases at V and 5 bases at J, with 9 bases in the middle. The CDR3 loop spans 13 amino acids.

The chain is built from TRBV19 and TRBJ2-3, with 7 bases lining up with TRBD2. With V trimmed by 6 bases and J by 6 bases, 12 bases remained unmatched. In germline, CDR1 is LNHDA, CDR2 SQIVND (reference sequence). This CDR3 contains 15 residues. The CDR3 spells CASRAGQRGSDTQYF. In nucleotides, the CDR3 is TGTGCCAGTAGGGCGGGTCAGCGGGGTTCGGATACGCAGTATTTT.

The chain recombines TRBV4-2 with TRBJ2-5, with D tentatively TRBD2 (6 bases). Germline V CDR1 and CDR2: LGHNA, YNFKEQ. The CDR3 extends over 14 amino acids. V lost 6 bases and J 3 bases, leaving 14 bases between the germline ends. Here the CDR3 reads CASSTLEGEETQYF. CDR3 nucleotides: TGTGCCAGCAGTACCTTGGAGGGAGAAGAGACCCAGTACTTC.

CDR3 amino acids: CASSQVVGRHQETQYF. The DNA for the CDR3 is TGCGCCAGCAGCCAGGTGGTTGGACGGCACCAAGAGACCCAGTACTTC. The chain uses TRBV4-1 and TRBJ2-5, with D uncertain. This CDR3 is 16 amino acids long. Trimming left V 3 bases short and J 0 bases short, with 14 bases between. Germline V lookup: CDR1 MGHRA, CDR2 YSYEKL.